The 30 T cell receptor beta chains presented below share a single source sample, sequenced in a study of blood T cell repertoires in COVID-19 (TCRdb year 2020). Library preparation used the immunoSEQ multiplex PCR assay. TCRdb carries this immuneACCESS record with in-frame sequences only. Its versions omit some clonotypes, under half of them owing to an unresolved V gene in the studies checked, with the rest unexplained. The sample has roughly 350,000 clones on record, approximately 91% of them singletons. Clones ranked in the top ten supply approximately 7.3% of the sample. The specimen was peripheral blood. Receptors originate from an older woman with COVID-19, enrolled during active disease.

The chain carries TRBV5-1 and TRBJ1-2; 9 bases agree with TRBD1. CDR1 is SGHRS and CDR2 is YFSETQ in the germline V gene. The CDR3 contains 16 residues. V trimming: 3 bases; J trimming: 4 bases; junction bases outside the gene matches: 10. For the CDR3, the DNA is TGCGCCAGCAGCTCGGATCCGGGACAGGGCCTCTATGGCTACACCTTC. This encodes CASSSDPGQGLYGYTF. The variable domain in full, completed from reference TRBV5-1 and TRBJ1-2, reads KAGVTQTPRYLIKTRGQQVTLSCSPISGHRSVSWYQQTPGQGLQFLFEYFSETQRNKGNFPGRFSGRQFSNSRSEMNVSTLELGDSALYLCASSSDPGQGLYGYTFGSGTRLTVV.

CDR3 in DNA: TGTGCCAGCAGCAGACAGGAAGAGAACACTGAAGCTTTCTTT. Its protein is CASSRQEENTEAFF. V usage is TRBV7-9 and J usage is TRBJ1-1; perhaps TRBD1 as D (6 bases). The CDR3 is 14 amino acids. Trimming cost V 5 bases and J 1 base, with 11 bases left between them. Germline V gene sequence: CDR1 SEHNR, CDR2 FQNEAQ (reference sequence).

The chain carries TRBV30 and TRBJ1-1; possible D gene TRBD1, 6 bases. The CDR3 has 13 amino acids. V was clipped by 2 bases and J by 6 bases, with 13 bases between them. Germline V CDR1 and CDR2: GTSNPN, SVGIG (reference sequence). The CDR3 nucleotides read TGTGCCTGGAGTTGGGGGCCGGGCGCTGAAGCTTTCTTT. Its protein product is CAWSWGPGAEAFF. The full variable domain, its missing parts supplied by reference TRBV30 and TRBJ1-1, is SQTIHQWPATLVQPVGSPLSLECTVEGTSNPNLYWYRQAAGRGLQLLFYSVGIGQISSEVPQNLSASRPQDRQFILSSKKLLLSDSGFYLCAWSWGPGAEAFFGQGTRLTVV.

V usage is TRBV9 and J usage is TRBJ2-2; D is undetermined. This CDR3 region has 14 residues. Germline V lookup: CDR1 SGDLS, CDR2 YYNGEE. Trimming removed 2 bases from V and 7 bases from J, with 12 bases in between. CDR3 nucleotide sequence: TGTGCCAGCAGCGTCCGAGCGAACTACGGGGAGCTGTTTTTT. Protein product: CASSVRANYGELFF.

The chain recombines TRBV24-1 with TRBJ2-7; TRBD2 agrees at 8 bases. The CDR3 has 15 amino acids. CDR1 KGHDR and CDR2 SFDVKD come from the germline V gene. With 1 base clipped from V and 3 bases from J, the junction kept 4 bases outside the gene matches. The CDR3 sequence: CATSDFRGGIYEQYF. In DNA form, the CDR3 reads TGTGCCACCAGTGATTTTCGGGGGGGGATCTACGAGCAGTACTTC.

V and J are TRBV24-1 and TRBJ2-1, with 8 nucleotides matching TRBD1. Per germline, CDR1 KGHDR and CDR2 SFDVKD. V was pared by 4 bases and J by 6 bases, with 7 bases of the junction left unmatched. The CDR3 length is 15 residues. Written as DNA, the CDR3 is TGTGCCACCAGTGAGTTTGGCAGGGGGCTCAATGAGCAGTTCTTC. Residues: CATSEFGRGLNEQFF.

The chain recombines TRBV5-1 with TRBJ1-1, with 9 bases matching TRBD1. V lost 3 bases, J lost 1 base, and 13 bases stayed unmatched. The germline gives CDR1 SGHRS, CDR2 YFSETQ. The length of the CDR3 is 18 residues. CDR3 sequence reads: CASSSRKWTGAENTEAFF. The CDR3 nucleotides read TGCGCCAGCAGCTCGAGGAAATGGACAGGGGCAGAGAACACTGAAGCTTTCTTT.

The chain links TRBV2 to TRBJ1-1; no firm D call. CDR1 is SNHLY, CDR2 FYNNEI, per germline. V was cut by 2 bases and J by 5 bases, with 6 bases left in between. The CDR3 is 12 amino acids. The CDR3 sequence is CASSEWRTEAFF. The DNA for the CDR3 is TGTGCCAGCAGTGAATGGAGAACTGAAGCTTTCTTT.

The chain has TRBV3-1 (or the pseudogene TRBV3-2) and TRBJ1-5, with 8 bases lining up with TRBD1. CDR3 length: 17 residues. Germline CDR1 reads LGHDT; CDR2 reads YNNKEL (reference sequence). With 1 base clipped from V and 0 bases from J, the junction kept 5 bases outside the gene matches. In DNA form, the CDR3 reads TGTGCCAGCAGCCAAGGAACAGGGGGATATAGCAATCAGCCCCAGCATTTT. It encodes CASSQGTGGYSNQPQHF.

The rearrangement uses TRBV6-5 and TRBJ1-1; 10 bases are shared with TRBD1. The ends lost 10 bases at V and 4 bases at J; junction bases unmatched: 6. Looked up from germline, CDR1 is MNHEY and CDR2 is SVGAGI. The CDR3 spans 13 residues. CDR3 in DNA: TGTGCCACCGGGGACAGGGGTCGCACTGAAGCTTTCTTT. It yields the protein CATGDRGRTEAFF.

CDR3 DNA: TGTGCCAGCAGTGAATTAATGACAGGGGGAGAAAAACTGTTTTTT. Its translation is CASSELMTGGEKLFF. The J gene is TRBJ1-4, the V gene TRBV25-1; 9 nucleotides line up with TRBD1. V gave up 1 base and J gave up 8 bases; unmatched junction bases: 5. Germline V lookup: CDR1 MGHDK, CDR2 SYGVNS. CDR3 length equals 15 residues.

The rearrangement links TRBV30 to TRBJ1-6, with TRBD1 matching over 12 bases. Germline V gene sequence: CDR1 GTSNPN, CDR2 SVGIG (reference sequence). This CDR3 spans 15 amino acids. The V segment lost 2 bases and the J segment 10 bases; nucleotides outside the gene matches: 6. The CDR3 here is CAWSPGTGGESPLHF. In DNA form, the CDR3 reads TGTGCCTGGAGTCCCGGGACAGGGGGCGAATCACCCCTCCACTTT.

Comment on this clone: Other DNA sequences from this sample encode an identical CDR3 as well. J is TRBJ2-1 and V is TRBV12-5; no clear D gene. The CDR3 length is 12 residues. Germline V gene lookup returns CDR1 LGHNT and CDR2 FRNRAP. V lost 5 bases and J 6 bases, leaving 8 bases between the germline ends. CDR3 in DNA: TGTGCTAGTGGTCTTGACTCCAATGAGCAGTTCTTC. Translated, it gives CASGLDSNEQFF.

The rearrangement uses TRBV5-8 and TRBJ1-5; a possible D gene is TRBD1 (6 bases). The CDR3 is 13 residues long. The V end lost 0 bases, the J end lost 7 bases, and 8 bases lay between the germline ends. Germline V gene lookup returns CDR1 SGHTS and CDR2 YDEGEE. The CDR3 bases are TGTGCCAGCAGCTTGGCTGGGGGCCAGCCCCAGCATTTT. Amino acid sequence: CASSLAGGQPQHF.

The chain joins TRBV5-6 to TRBJ1-5; D call uncertain. This CDR3 comprises 13 residues. The V gene's germline CDR1 is SGHDT and CDR2 YYEEEE. V was cut by 5 bases and J by 4 bases, with 10 bases left in between. The CDR3 DNA is TGTGCCAGCAGGTATACTTATAATCAGCCCCAGCATTTT. It is translated as CASRYTYNQPQHF. Variable domain in full (rest from reference TRBV5-6 and TRBJ1-5): DAGVTQSPTHLIKTRGQQVTLRCSPKSGHDTVSWYQQALGQGPQFIFQYYEEEERQRGNFPDRFSGHQFPNYSSELNVNALLLGDSALYLCASRYTYNQPQHFGDGTRLSIL.

The rearrangement links TRBV19 to TRBJ2-3; 9 nucleotides match TRBD1. This CDR3 has 21 residues. With V trimmed by 3 bases and J by 1 base, 20 bases remained unmatched. The germline V gene encodes CDR1 LNHDA and CDR2 SQIVND (reference sequence). CDR3 sequence: CASSITRRRTGVLIGTDTQYF. The CDR3 bases are TGTGCCAGTAGTATCACCCGCCGTCGGACAGGGGTGTTGATCGGCACAGATACGCAGTATTTT.

The sample holds one count of this clone. The rearrangement uses TRBV19 and TRBJ1-3; 9 bases fit TRBD1. J gave up 2 bases and V 6 bases, and 5 bases lay outside the gene matches. CDR1 is LNHDA and CDR2 is SQIVND in the germline V gene (reference sequence). The CDR3 sequence is 15 residues long. The CDR3 DNA reads TGTGCCAGTAGGGCCCGGGACAGGGCTGGAAACACCATATATTTT. As protein: CASRARDRAGNTIYF.

The J gene is TRBJ1-4, the V gene TRBV6-5; D may be TRBD1 (5 bases). The CDR3 spans 13 residues. The germline V gene encodes CDR1 MNHEY and CDR2 SVGAGI. V was shortened by 6 bases and J by 8 bases, with 13 bases between the two germline ends. DNA of the CDR3: TGTGCCAGCAGGATTGCCCCAGGGGAAAAACTGTTTTTT. Residues: CASRIAPGEKLFF.

The chain joins TRBV27 to TRBJ1-5; D remains unclear. The V end was cut by 4 bases, the J end by 4 bases, with 14 bases between. In germline, CDR1 is MNHEY, CDR2 SMNVEV (reference sequence). The length of the CDR3 is 15 residues. The CDR3 here is CASSWRFSTNQPQHF. The DNA of the CDR3 is TGTGCCAGCAGTTGGCGGTTCTCAACTAATCAGCCCCAGCATTTT.

This chain joins TRBV7-8 and TRBJ1-6; the D gene is possibly TRBD1 (5 bases). V was cut by 6 bases and J by 12 bases, with 12 bases left in between. Germline values: CDR1 SGHVS, CDR2 FQNEAQ. This CDR3 contains 12 residues. CDR3: CASRVGGLPLHF. The DNA of the CDR3 is TGTGCCAGCAGGGTCGGGGGACTACCCCTCCACTTT.

This clone occurred once. V usage is TRBV9 and J usage is TRBJ1-1, with a weak D call TRBD1 (5 bases). Germline V gives CDR1 SGDLS, CDR2 YYNGEE. The CDR3 has 14 residues. V was cut by 3 bases and J by 4 bases, with 13 bases left in between. The CDR3 region is CASSGISGGTEAFF. CDR3 nucleotides: TGTGCCAGCAGCGGGATTTCGGGGGGCACTGAAGCTTTCTTT.

The chain links TRBV5-1 to TRBJ1-3; D is unclear. Germline CDR1 is SGHRS and CDR2 is YFSETQ. This CDR3 region has 17 residues. The germline V and J ends were trimmed by 2 bases and 2 bases, with 17 bases remaining between them. The CDR3 loop is CASSFNSARGAGNTIYF. Here the CDR3 DNA reads TGCGCCAGCAGCTTCAACTCCGCGCGGGGTGCTGGAAACACCATATATTTT.

This clone came up a few times. The chain carries TRBV18 and TRBJ1-1; D perhaps matches TRBD1 (5 bases). Per the germline V gene, CDR1 is KGHSH and CDR2 is LQKENI. The CDR3 totals 14 residues. Trimming left V 3 bases short and J 3 bases short, with 11 bases between. Here the CDR3 reads CASSPSWGDTEAFF. As DNA, the CDR3 is TGTGCCAGCTCACCTTCGTGGGGGGACACTGAAGCTTTCTTT.

V is TRBV28 and J is TRBJ1-6; D is perhaps TRBD1 (6 bases). V lost 5 bases to trimming and J lost 10 bases, with 18 bases between them. CDR3 length equals 15 residues. The germline V gene encodes CDR1 MDHEN and CDR2 SYDVKM. This CDR3 is CASSPSRQARSPLHF. The CDR3 DNA reads as TGTGCCAGCAGTCCCTCTCGACAGGCTCGGTCACCCCTCCACTTT.

The genes are TRBV21-1 and TRBJ2-7; the D call of TRBD2 is as the table states it, not checked on the DNA. TRBV21-1 is termed a pseudogene. This CDR3 is 13 amino acids long. CDR3: CASSGGSSYEQYF. The CDR3 region has the DNA TGTGCCAGCAGCGGGGGGAGCTCCTACGAGCAGTACTTC.

The rearrangement joins TRBV18 to TRBJ2-2; possibly TRBD1 for D (5 bases). Germline V CDR1 and CDR2: KGHSH, LQKENI. V lost 5 bases, J lost 2 bases, and 9 bases lay in between. The CDR3 covers 14 residues. CDR3 sequence: CASSGALNTGELFF. The CDR3 nucleotides are TGTGCCAGCTCAGGGGCCCTCAACACCGGGGAGCTGTTTTTT.

With respect to this clone: The same CDR3 can be traced to other DNA sequences in this sample. The V and J genes are TRBV6-5 and TRBJ1-1; maybe TRBD1 (6 bases). Germline values: CDR1 MNHEY, CDR2 SVGAGI. The CDR3 length is 14 residues. V lost 2 bases, J lost 4 bases, and 11 bases lay in between. The CDR3 nucleotides read TGTGCCAGCAGTTACCCGGGGGGCGGCACTGAAGCTTTCTTT. This encodes CASSYPGGGTEAFF.

The J gene is TRBJ2-2, the V gene TRBV19; 8 nucleotides line up with TRBD2. The ends lost 6 bases at V and 4 bases at J; junction bases unmatched: 7. CDR1 is LNHDA and CDR2 is SQIVND in the germline V gene (reference sequence). CDR3 length: 15 residues. CDR3 coding DNA: TGTGCCAGTAGCGCCAGCGGGGGAGGCACCGGGGAGCTGTTTTTT. Residues: CASSASGGGTGELFF.

This chain connects TRBV29-1 to TRBJ1-3; D is uncertain. Trimming removed 7 bases from V and 4 bases from J, with 17 bases in between. The CDR3 is made up of 14 amino acids. Germline CDR1 and CDR2: SQVTM and ANQGSEA. The CDR3: CSARPGTGGNTIYF. The CDR3 bases are TGCAGCGCTAGACCGGGAACTGGAGGAAACACCATATATTTT.

This clone was detected only a few times. CDR3 loop: CASRLNRGSYEQYF. For the CDR3, the DNA is TGTGCCAGCAGACTTAACAGGGGTTCCTACGAGCAGTACTTC. J is TRBJ2-7 and V is TRBV28; 7 bases fit TRBD1. The CDR3 extends over 14 amino acids. V gave up 6 bases and J gave up 1 base; unmatched junction bases: 6. CDR1 is MDHEN and CDR2 is SYDVKM in the germline V gene.